These T cell receptor beta chains were read from a single sample in a study of T cell responses to AZD1222 COVID-19 vaccine. The repertoire was sequenced with immunoSEQ multiplex PCR; TCRdb's copy has only in-frame clones and lacks some. Of about 190,000 clones in the sample, more than 75% were seen once. The material was peripheral blood, obtained on day 0 of AZD1222 vaccination. These receptors were taken from an adult in good health. Both conserved end residues are part of each CDR3. D genes are given only for firm matches. The size entry is marked missing in some rows and otherwise reads once, few, many or a size class.

.	.	TRBV5-1	TRBJ1-2	CASSPGDYGYTF	TGCGCCAGTTCGCCAGGGGACTATGGCTACACCTTC
TRBD1	.	TRBV3-1/TRBV3-2	TRBJ1-5	CASSLGTANQPQHF	TGTGCCAGCAGCCTAGGGACAGCTAATCAGCCCCAGCATTTT
TRBD1	.	TRBV5-1	TRBJ2-7	CASSPGAFRQGDPNF	TGCGCCAGCAGCCCCGGCGCGTTCCGACAGGGCGATCCGAACTTC
TRBD1	.	TRBV7-2	TRBJ1-1	CASSPADRGLNTEAFF	TGTGCCAGCAGCCCGGCGGACAGGGGGCTTAACACTGAAGCTTTCTTT
TRBD1	.	TRBV3-1/TRBV3-2	TRBJ1-1	CASSWGQGTEAFF	TGTGCCAGCAGCTGGGGACAGGGGACTGAAGCTTTCTTT
.	.	TRBV7-9	TRBJ1-2	CASSPMGGPGSHGYTF	TGTGCCAGCAGCCCCATGGGTGGCCCAGGGTCACATGGCTACACCTTC
TRBD1	.	TRBV2	TRBJ2-1	CASSGDRGFNEQFF	TGTGCCAGCAGTGGGGACAGGGGGTTCAATGAGCAGTTCTTC
.	.	TRBV9	TRBJ1-1	CEDGIVRRSENTEAFF	TGTGAGGACGGGATAGTACGAAGAAGTGAGAACACTGAAGCTTTCTTT
.	.	TRBV6-5	TRBJ2-1	CASGFIGSSYNEQFF	TGTGCCAGCGGATTTATCGGGAGCTCCTACAATGAGCAGTTCTTC
.	.	TRBV27	TRBJ1-5	CASSSQGSRRQPQHF	TGTGCCAGCAGTTCCCAGGGGAGTCGACGTCAGCCCCAGCATTTT
TRBD1	.	TRBV7-3	TRBJ2-1	CASSPGTEYNEQFF	TGTGCCAGCAGCCCTGGGACAGAATACAATGAGCAGTTCTTC
.	.	TRBV9	TRBJ2-1	CASSTPPGIRSYNEQFF	TGTGCCAGCAGCACCCCTCCCGGGATAAGGTCCTACAATGAGCAGTTCTTC
.	.	TRBV7-3	TRBJ1-1	CASSPDAMNTEAFF	TGTGCCAGCAGCCCGGACGCCATGAACACTGAAGCTTTCTTT
.	.	TRBV4-3	TRBJ2-5	CASSQQFRVLQEETQYF	TGCGCCAGCAGCCAACAATTTCGTGTGTTGCAGGAGGAGACCCAGTACTTC
.	.	TRBV7-2	TRBJ1-4	CASSLGGWEKLFF	TGTGCCAGCAGCTTAGGAGGTTGGGAAAAACTGTTTTTT
.	few	TRBV7-2	TRBJ2-3	CASSPLGEVGTQYF	TGTGCCAGCAGCCCCTTAGGGGAGGTCGGTACGCAGTATTTT
.	.	TRBV5-3	TRBJ1-1	CARSWRSLGTEAFF	TGTGCCAGAAGCTGGCGGTCCCTAGGGACTGAAGCTTTCTTT
TRBD1	.	TRBV4-1	TRBJ2-1	CASSQVKDRGWNEQFF	TGCGCCAGCAGCCAAGTGAAGGACAGGGGATGGAATGAGCAGTTCTTC
TRBD2	.	TRBV19	TRBJ2-7	CASSPGGLAGDSYEQYF	TGTGCCAGTAGTCCTGGGGGACTAGCGGGAGACTCCTACGAGCAGTACTTC
.	.	TRBV7-9	TRBJ2-5	CASSFTSLQETQYF	TGTGCCAGCAGCTTTACTAGTTTGCAAGAGACCCAGTACTTC
TRBD1	once	TRBV7-2	TRBJ1-2	CASSQDRGYGTF	TGTGCCAGCAGCCAGGACAGGGGATATGGGACCTTC
TRBD1	.	TRBV7-6	TRBJ2-1	CASSFWTGEDNEQFF	TGTGCCAGCAGCTTCTGGACAGGGGAGGACAATGAGCAGTTCTTC
TRBD1	.	TRBV7-9	TRBJ2-7	CASSGGQGHYEQYF	TGTGCCAGCAGCGGGGGACAGGGGCACTACGAGCAGTACTTC
TRBD1	.	TRBV5-5	TRBJ1-1	CASSYPGQGRTEAFF	TGTGCCAGCAGCTACCCGGGACAGGGTCGCACTGAAGCTTTCTTT
TRBD1	.	TRBV5-5	TRBJ1-1	CASSSLPGQGFTEAFF	TGTGCCAGCAGCTCTTTACCGGGACAGGGTTTCACTGAAGCTTTCTTT
.	.	TRBV10-3	TRBJ2-2	CAISESGGANTGELFF	TGTGCCATCAGTGAGTCGGGGGGCGCGAACACCGGGGAGCTGTTTTTT
TRBD1	once	TRBV19	TRBJ1-3	CASSEQGASGNTIYF	TGTGCCAGTAGCGAACAGGGGGCTTCGGGAAACACCATATATTTT
.	.	TRBV7-2	TRBJ1-6	CASSLMGEGDNSPLHF	TGTGCCAGCAGCTTAATGGGGGAGGGAGATAATTCACCCCTCCACTTT
TRBD2	.	TRBV18	TRBJ2-5	CASSPSRGGETQYF	TGTGCCAGCTCACCCTCGAGGGGAGGGGAGACCCAGTACTTC
.	.	TRBV14	TRBJ2-5	CASSQQETQYF	TGTGCCAGCAGCCAGCAAGAGACCCAGTACTTC
TRBD1	.	TRBV9	TRBJ1-1	CASSVGGQGRNTEAFF	TGTGCCAGCAGCGTAGGGGGACAGGGAAGGAACACTGAAGCTTTCTTT